The entry below describes one TCR beta chain. Antigen specificity is unknown. Semi-nested PCR with Nested Universal Primer A followed constant-region reverse priming of full-length variable regions. TCRdb itself ran the 5' RACE reads through MiXCR, one entry per CDR3 protein. This table has about 12,000 distinct CDR3 sequences, just over 50% appearing once. The ends were cut back, 0 bases at V and 5 bases at J, with 6 bases in the middle. The CDR3 has 13 amino acids. Germline CDR1 SGHDT, CDR2 YYEEEE. Whole-study findings and limits: Whole repertoires were not studied in the larger cohort, only one V-J beta rearrangement. Tumor Tregs overlapped most with tumor, then blood, naive CD4+ cells. In terms of TCR gene usage, tumor memory CD4+ T cells clustered together with blood and lymph node memory CD4+ cells, as well as with lymph node naive CD4+ cells.

The sorted Tregs were CD4+CD25+CD127-/low cells. This receptor was identified in a female donor with breast cancer. The sequencing input was tumor-infiltrating Tregs sorted from the breast tumor. The genes are TRBV5-6 and TRBJ2-4; D uncertain. CDR3 loop: CASSLGQQNIQYF. CDR3 sequence (DNA): TGTGCCAGCAGCTTGGGTCAGCAAAACATTCAGTACTTC.